These T cell receptor beta chains were read from a single sample in a study of blood T cells in healthy people across ages. TCRdb reprocessed the 5' RACE reads via MiXCR and lists one record per CDR3 protein. The repertoire includes about 680,000 distinct CDR3 sequences, more than 40% of them detected once, and around a third sits in the top ten. The sequencing input was blood. Every receptor here comes from a woman aged 55-69 years in good health. Each CDR3 is given without its conserved first and last residue.

13	TRBV9	TRBJ1-2	ASSKGTASNYGYT
12	TRBV20-1	TRBJ1-1	SATKDRQYTEAF
8	TRBV20-1	TRBJ2-7	SAQGNEQY
13	TRBV7-2	TRBJ2-1	ASSLTGAVEGEQF
9	TRBV7-9	TRBJ1-2	ASSPDYGYT
13	TRBV10-3	TRBJ2-3	AISEAGGATDTQY
8	TRBV2	TRBJ2-5	ASSATRQY
11	TRBV28	TRBJ2-7	ASSLGGPGEQY
14	TRBV20-1	TRBJ2-1	SARPITSGNYNEQF
13	TRBV28	TRBJ2-7	AALEGGGKTYEQY
13	TRBV11-2	TRBJ1-2	ASSLTRQPTYGYT
13	TRBV27	TRBJ2-7	ASRLVDGISYEQY
12	TRBV7-9	TRBJ2-7	ASSTTGAYYEQY
11	TRBV6-2/TRBV6-3	NA	ASSYSRAETQY
12	TRBV20-1	NA	SARPGQGHYEQY
13	TRBV5-1	TRBJ2-1	ASSLVRRKGNEQF
13	TRBV5-5	TRBJ1-4	ASSPIPSFDEKLF
12	TRBV3-1	TRBJ2-7	ASSNRGFSYEQY
11	TRBV20-1	TRBJ1-2	SARAPSDYGYT